The entry that follows covers one T cell receptor (beta chain) sequence. Its specificity is not known. The data are from a study of identical twins. Study-wide points: In cord blood, abundant beta clonotypes had fewer insertions; memory showed no trend. Models predicted less out-of-frame TCR alpha sharing in monozygotic twins than was found.

CDR1 KGHDR and CDR2 SFDVKD come from the germline V gene. Trimming at V came to 5 bases and at J to 0 bases, leaving 8 bases not matched to a gene. The CDR3 loop spans 17 amino acids. TCRdb fed the 5' RACE reads into MiXCR, producing one record per CDR3 protein. The sample includes hundreds of thousands of distinct CDR3 sequences, about 20% of them seen just once. Another study also made use of these data, one on yellow fever vaccine responses in identical twins.

The sequence was collected from a woman aged 18-29 years in good health. Specimen: CD4+ T cells sorted from blood. This chain connects TRBV24-1 to TRBJ2-2; 7 bases match TRBD1. The CDR3 DNA is TGTGCCACCAGTGCCCTAACGGGACAGACGAACACCGGGGAGCTGTTTTTT. This gives the protein CATSALTGQTNTGELFF.